This T cell receptor beta chain stems from a study of CD4 T cells in relation to SARS-CoV-2 and coronaviruses (TCRdb year 2021). For the study in its entirety: In the ViraFEST assay, PBMCs were grown with antigen for approximately 10 days, and TCR beta CDR3s were then sequenced to identify antigen-specific clonal expansions. An HIV-1 Nef peptide pool or a culture without peptide was used as the negative reference condition. The Adaptive Biotechnologies TCR-sequencing kit was used for samples from a few pre-COVID donors and for the naive versus memory experiments, whereas the other data were Illumina-based. HLA restriction was mapped for shared crossreactive spike epitopes using patient-derived lymphoblastoid cell lines. Expansion assays from other donors in the study were sequenced with a different, Illumina-based TCR-beta assay. At the level of individual TCR clonotypes, the study measured memory CD4+ T cell crossreactivity between SARS-CoV-2 spike protein and common cold coronavirus spike proteins.

V loses 6 bases at its end and J loses 6 bases; junction bases beyond the gene matches: 10. CDR1 and CDR2, per the germline V gene, are SQVTM and ANQGSEA. The CDR3, cysteine through phenylalanine, is 14 amino acids long. Left in the record is the CDR3 DNA by itself, 42 bases read in frame from the first base. CD4+ T cells from unexposed donors were collected before the COVID-19 pandemic (2011-2018). The EasySep CD4+ T cell isolation kit was used to isolate CD4+ T cells once the cultures had run for nine to eleven days. Unexposed donor CD4+ T cells were tested for reactivity to SARS-CoV-2 S and N and four common cold coronavirus spike pools, as cell number allowed. Each well held a few million PBMCs cultured in IMDM containing around 5% human AB serum and around 10 IU/ml IL-2. Half of the culture medium was replaced with fresh IL-2-containing medium on days 3 and 7. In general, triplicate replicate wells were used for every peptide culture condition. Leukapheresis product for the unexposed donors was bought commercially. Ficoll-Paque PLUS gradient centrifugation was used to isolate PBMCs from either whole blood or leukapheresis product. PBMCs were either used fresh in the expansion assay or cryopreserved at -140 degrees C. The QIAamp Micro DNA Kit was used to extract genomic DNA from the CD4+ T cells.

The library was prepared using the immunoSEQ multiplex PCR assay. In the authors' own workflow: During preprocessing, nonproductive sequences were removed, as were CDR3s that did not start with C, did not end with F or W, or were shorter than 7 amino acids. Antigen-specific clonotypes were called with the MANAFEST web app on the basis of expansion relative to the reference and to other culture wells. A clone counted as positive if significantly expanded in 2 of 3 replicate wells versus the reference culture at FDR below 0.05. To be called positive, a clone also had to show significant expansion compared with every other tandem well and an odds ratio greater than 5. CDR3 homology was measured as pairwise Levenshtein distance, computed with the stringdist R package after trimming three terminal residues from each end. TCRdb obtained this table from immuneACCESS and retained in-frame rearrangements with V and J assigned. These tables miss some clones; where compared with another copy, unresolved V genes account for less than half of the shortfall, and the remainder is unexplained. V and J calls and clone size are copied from that table; D and trimming were computed from the DNA. The sample records over 25,000 clones, about three quarters of which are singletons. The ten largest clonotypes hold roughly 14% of the sample.

Turning to this clone: The antigen it binds to is not known. No clone much larger than this one lies a single base away; base qualities are absent.

Study-wide findings and limitations: Crossreactivity analysis was centred on spike protein, so crossreactivity against other viral proteins was not assessed. No donor contributed both pre-pandemic and post-infection samples, which limited tracing the source of pre-existing responses. Compared with monoreactive clones, crossreactive clones had significantly weaker SARS-CoV-2-driven expansion, a result consistent with antigenic imprinting. About 65% of donors had memory CD4+ clonotypes that crossrecognized SARS-CoV-2 and at least one common cold coronavirus spike. Small numbers of patients and of tested TCRs limited the study.

The TCR originated in a human donor in good health. The V gene is TRBV29-1 and the J gene is TRBJ2-1; 8 central nucleotides agree with TRBD2. Sequences were obtained from CD4+ T cells from PBMCs, cultured in vitro. The sequenced DNA: TGCAGCGTGTCCACCGGGACTAGGGGCAATGAGCAGTTCTTC. Translated, it reads CSVSTGTRGNEQFF.